A single sample is the source of the 17 T cell receptor beta chains below, sequenced in a study of graft-versus-host responses after intestinal transplantation. Here immunoSEQ multiplex PCR was the method, and the copy in TCRdb shows in-frame clones only, minus some. The sample has 89,000 or so clones; roughly 80% are singletons. Antigen specificity for these receptors is unknown. The specimen comprised unstimulated CD4+ T cells sorted from spleen or lymph node cells, sampled before intestinal transplant. Receptors were obtained from a human donor who received an intestinal transplant.

The chain joins TRBV9 to TRBJ2-7; 10 nucleotides align to TRBD2. Germline values: CDR1 SGDLS, CDR2 YYNGEE. The CDR3 length is 15 residues. V dropped 2 bases and J dropped 0; count of bases not matched to a gene: 2. The DNA for the CDR3 is TGTGCCAGCAGCGTTGCTAGCGGGGGCTCCTACGAGCAGTACTTC. Amino acid sequence: CASSVASGGSYEQYF.

This CDR3 is CASSPSQNSGNTIYF. CDR3 bases: TGTGCCAGCTCACCATCTCAGAACTCTGGAAACACCATATATTTT. The chain employs TRBV18 and TRBJ1-3; no clear D gene. V gave up 2 bases and J gave up 0 bases, with 8 bases separating them. Germline assignment: CDR1 KGHSH and CDR2 LQKENI. The CDR3 has 15 residues.

The sample holds a few counts of this clone. The V call is TRBV19, the J call TRBJ2-7; 9 bases agree with TRBD1. V lost 9 bases to trimming and J lost 2 bases; unmatched junction nucleotides: 8. This CDR3 comprises 14 residues. CDR1 and CDR2 (germline): LNHDA, SQIVND (reference sequence). The CDR3 loop reads CASQDRGNPYEQYF. The DNA of the CDR3 is TGTGCCAGCCAGGACAGGGGCAATCCCTACGAGCAGTACTTC.

J is TRBJ1-1 and V is TRBV5-1; D might be TRBD1 (6 bases). In germline, CDR1 is SGHRS, CDR2 YFSETQ. The V gene lost 5 bases and the J gene lost 10 bases, with 15 bases spanning the gap. The CDR3 extends over 12 amino acids. CDR3 nucleotides: TGCGCCAGCAGTCTACAGGGCGAGGGAGCTTTCTTT. Amino acid sequence: CASSLQGEGAFF. The complete variable domain, with remaining parts taken from reference TRBV5-1 and TRBJ1-1, reads KAGVTQTPRYLIKTRGQQVTLSCSPISGHRSVSWYQQTPGQGLQFLFEYFSETQRNKGNFPGRFSGRQFSNSRSEMNVSTLELGDSALYLCASSLQGEGAFFGQGTRLTVV.

This clone was counted a single time. This chain connects TRBV2 to TRBJ2-5; TRBD2 is a possible D gene (5 bases). The end of the DNA aligns better with TRBJ2-7, so the J call may be wrong. The CDR3 consists of 14 residues. Germline V gives CDR1 SNHLY, CDR2 FYNNEI. The CDR3 spells CASRRAPSVYEQYF. CDR3 nucleotides: TGTGCCAGCAGGAGGGCTCCGAGTGTCTACGAGCAGTACTTC.

This rearrangement joins TRBV11-2 to TRBJ2-7; unclear D gene. The germline V gene encodes CDR1 SGHAT and CDR2 FQNNGV. The length of the CDR3 is 13 residues. V was cut by 1 base and J by 8 bases, with 12 bases left in between. The CDR3 protein is CASSLAHADKQYF. The CDR3 DNA is TGTGCCAGCAGCTTAGCACACGCCGACAAGCAGTACTTC.

The chain uses TRBV7-2 and TRBJ2-7, with 11 positions matching TRBD2. The CDR3 extends over 16 amino acids. The ends lost 5 bases at V and 0 bases at J; junction bases unmatched: 6. The germline V gene encodes CDR1 SGHTA and CDR2 FQGNSA. CDR3 nucleotides: TGTGCCAGCAGCCGCAGACTAGCGGGGACCTCCTACGAGCAGTACTTC. This gives the protein CASSRRLAGTSYEQYF.

CDR3 sequence: CASRPSGGVEQYF. CDR3 bases: TGTGCCAGCAGACCTAGCGGCGGGGTGGAGCAGTACTTC. The gene calls are TRBV11-2 and TRBJ2-7; TRBD2 aligns across 7 bases. Trimming removed 6 bases from V and 7 bases from J; junction bases left unmatched: 9. The CDR3 is 13 residues long. CDR1 and CDR2 from the germline V gene are SGHAT and FQNNGV.

This chain links TRBV28 with TRBJ1-5; 8 nucleotides align to TRBD1. J gave up 2 bases and V 9 bases, and 3 bases lay outside the gene matches. This CDR3 spans 13 amino acids. CDR1 is MDHEN and CDR2 is SYDVKM in the germline V gene. The CDR3 nucleotides are TGTGCCAGTGCGACAGGGGGCAATCAGCCCCAGCATTTT. Translation gives CASATGGNQPQHF.

The V gene is TRBV7-8, the J gene TRBJ2-7; D is uncertain. CDR3 length equals 11 residues. Trimming removed 3 bases at V and 3 bases at J, with 3 bases between. Per the germline V gene, CDR1 is SGHVS and CDR2 is FQNEAQ. The CDR3 protein is CASSLYYEQYF. The DNA of the CDR3 is TGTGCCAGCAGCTTGTACTACGAGCAGTACTTC.

In its sample, this clone was seen once. V gene TRBV2 combines with J gene TRBJ2-7; 10 positions agree with TRBD1. J was trimmed by 1 base and V by 6 bases; bases with no gene match: 3. CDR3 length equals 14 residues. Germline CDR1 SNHLY, CDR2 FYNNEI. The CDR3 sequence is CASRRDRGSYEQYF. CDR3 coding DNA: TGTGCCAGCAGAAGGGACAGGGGATCCTACGAGCAGTACTTC.

V usage is TRBV7-9 and J usage is TRBJ2-7, with D unresolved. V lost 5 bases and J 1 base, leaving 15 bases between the germline ends. Per the germline V gene, CDR1 is SEHNR and CDR2 is FQNEAQ (reference sequence). CDR3 length: 15 amino acids. CDR3 bases: TGTGCCAGCAGCGCCCGGAGTTTCGGGTCCTACGAGCAGTACTTC. This sequence encodes CASSARSFGSYEQYF.

This clone has only one observation. The rearrangement links TRBV7-2 to TRBJ1-2; D is unresolved. From germline, CDR1 is SGHTA and CDR2 FQGNSA. CDR3 length: 13 residues. The V and J ends lost 6 bases and 4 bases respectively, with 12 bases between them. In DNA, the CDR3 is TGTGCCAGCAGACCAGACCCTAGCTATGGCTACACCTTC. Translated, it gives CASRPDPSYGYTF.

The chain employs TRBV7-6 and TRBJ1-2; D remains ambiguous. Germline CDR1 and CDR2: SGHVS and FNYEAQ. Trimming cost V 5 bases and J 8 bases, with 12 bases left between them. This CDR3 has 12 residues. The CDR3 is CASSNPGRGYTF. CDR3 DNA: TGTGCCAGCAGCAACCCCGGGAGAGGCTACACCTTC. Full variable domain (outside the CDR3, taken from reference TRBV7-6 and TRBJ1-2): GAGVSQSPRYKVTKRGQDVALRCDPISGHVSLYWYRQALGQGPEFLTYFNYEAQQDKSGLPNDRFSAERPEGSISTLTIQRTEQRDSAMYRCASSNPGRGYTFGSGTRLTVV.

This clone was seen repeatedly, ten times or more. The gene calls are TRBV18 and TRBJ1-2, with 7 bases lining up with TRBD1. Germline CDR1 is KGHSH and CDR2 is LQKENI. The CDR3 is 15 residues long. V dropped 3 bases and J dropped 8; count of bases not matched to a gene: 12. Here the CDR3 DNA reads TGTGCCAGCTCACCCGACAGGGAGTTACAGTCGGGCTACACCTTC. It translates to CASSPDRELQSGYTF. The full variable domain, completed using reference TRBV18 and TRBJ1-2, is NAGVMQNPRHLVRRRGQEARLRCSPMKGHSHVYWYRQLPEEGLKFMVYLQKENIIDESGMPKERFSAEFPKEGPSILRIQQVVRGDSAAYFCASSPDRELQSGYTFGSGTRLTVV.

This clone was detected only once. The chain couples TRBV27 to TRBJ2-1; 7 bases match TRBD2. The germline V gene encodes CDR1 MNHEY and CDR2 SMNVEV (reference sequence). CDR3 size: 15 residues. The V and J ends lost 7 bases and 4 bases, in that order; junction bases with no gene match: 10. The CDR3 DNA is TGTGCCAGCAAAATCGGGGGGACCGAATACAATGAGCAGTTCTTC. Residues: CASKIGGTEYNEQFF.

The gene calls are TRBV5-5 and TRBJ2-7; D might be TRBD2 (5 bases). The CDR3 is made up of 14 amino acids. Germline V lookup: CDR1 SGHKS, CDR2 YYEKEE (reference sequence). Trimming stripped 4 bases from V and 6 bases from J, with 17 bases between. CDR3 in amino acids: CASSASGPRGEQYF. DNA for the CDR3: TGTGCCAGCAGCGCCTCCGGGCCCCGGGGCGAGCAGTACTTC.